These 17 T cell receptor beta chains originate from one sample sequenced in a study of blood T cell repertoires in COVID-19. Assay: immunoSEQ multiplex PCR; the TCRdb copy retains only in-frame clones and omits some. The sample has 140,000 to 150,000 clones, roughly 78% seen once; the top ten hold more than 5%. Sequencing used PBMCs or T cells enriched from blood (not recorded which). The receptors here all came from a woman between 45 and 65 years old who had recovered from COVID-19.

The gene calls are TRBV29-1 and TRBJ1-2; 9 bases fit TRBD1. Losses at the gene ends were 7 bases for V and 6 bases for J; bases not matched to a gene: 6. The CDR3 is 12 amino acids. In germline, CDR1 is SQVTM, CDR2 ANQGSEA. For the CDR3, the DNA is TGCAGCGCCTCGACAGGGGGAGATGGCTACACCTTC. Protein: CSASTGGDGYTF.

This chain joins TRBV27 and TRBJ1-6; TRBD1 is a possible D gene (5 bases). The V and J ends lost 6 bases and 7 bases respectively, with 13 bases between them. Germline values: CDR1 MNHEY, CDR2 SMNVEV (reference sequence). The CDR3 is 14 amino acids. CDR3 bases: TGTGCCAGCAGCCTGACAGCCCGCAATTCACCCCTCCACTTT. Encoded protein: CASSLTARNSPLHF.

This chain joins TRBV7-3 and TRBJ2-1; 8 bases align to TRBD2. The J segment lost 4 bases and the V segment lost 7 bases, leaving 9 bases of the junction unmatched. Germline V CDR1 and CDR2: SGHTA, FQGTGA. The CDR3 runs 15 residues. CDR3 sequence: CASNPGLAGYNEQFF. Here the CDR3 DNA reads TGTGCCAGCAACCCAGGACTAGCTGGATACAATGAGCAGTTCTTC.

The chain uses TRBV15 and TRBJ2-1; perhaps TRBD1 as D (6 bases). The ends were cut back, 8 bases at V and 2 bases at J, with 13 bases in the middle. Germline V gene lookup returns CDR1 LNHNV and CDR2 YYDKDF (reference sequence). The CDR3 is 14 amino acids. DNA of the CDR3: TGTGCCACCTCTCTGACAGGAGCCTACAATGAGCAGTTCTTC. Amino acid sequence: CATSLTGAYNEQFF. Variable domain in full (rest from reference TRBV15 and TRBJ2-1): DAMVIQNPRYQVTQFGKPVTLSCSQTLNHNVMYWYQQKSSQAPKLLFHYYDKDFNNEADTPDNFQSRRPNTSFCFLDIRSPGLGDTAMYLCATSLTGAYNEQFFGPGTRLTVL.

This clone was counted ten times or more. The chain carries TRBV29-1 and TRBJ1-3; TRBD1 matches at 12 bases. CDR1 is SQVTM and CDR2 is ANQGSEA in the germline V gene. The J segment lost 1 base and the V segment lost 6 bases, leaving 7 bases of the junction unmatched. CDR3 length: 16 residues. CDR3 in amino acids: CSVPGQGASSGNTIYF. CDR3 nucleotide sequence: TGCAGCGTCCCGGGACAGGGGGCATCATCTGGAAACACCATATATTTT.

This clone has a handful of counts. The V call is TRBV6-5, the J call TRBJ2-2; the D gene is possibly TRBD2 (6 bases). This CDR3 is 14 amino acids long. Trimming shortened V by 7 bases and J by 5 bases, and 14 bases separated the two germline ends. The germline V gene encodes CDR1 MNHEY and CDR2 SVGAGI. This chain's CDR3 is CASNERLDTGELFF. DNA for the CDR3: TGTGCCAGCAACGAAAGACTAGATACCGGGGAGCTGTTTTTT.

The chain couples TRBV2 to TRBJ1-6; the D gene is possibly TRBD1 (5 bases). This CDR3 contains 15 residues. V lost 2 bases, J lost 5 bases, and 10 bases lay in between. CDR1 and CDR2 from the germline V gene are SNHLY and FYNNEI. The CDR3 sequence: CASSETRTHNSPLHF. The DNA of the CDR3 is TGTGCCAGCAGTGAAACCAGGACACATAATTCACCCCTCCACTTT.

This clone appeared a single time. The chain joins TRBV9 to TRBJ1-4; a weak D match, TRBD1 (6 bases). Germline CDR1 SGDLS, CDR2 YYNGEE. The CDR3 extends over 15 amino acids. Between the trimmed V and J ends, which lost 4 bases and 8 bases, there was a span of 18 bases. The CDR3 sequence: CASSLRGRSVEKLFF. The CDR3 DNA sequence: TGTGCCAGCAGCCTCAGGGGACGGTCAGTGGAAAAACTGTTTTTT.

V is TRBV5-4 and J is TRBJ1-2, with TRBD1 matching 8 bases. The CDR3 is 15 residues long. Per germline, CDR1 SGHNT and CDR2 YYREEE (reference sequence). Germline trimming cut 2 bases from V and 4 bases from J; bases unmatched to any gene: 7. CDR3 sequence: CASSLIPTGVYGYTF. The CDR3 nucleotides read TGTGCCAGCAGCTTAATACCGACAGGGGTCTATGGCTACACCTTC.

This clone was recorded a few times. The chain carries TRBV7-9 and TRBJ2-5; possible D gene TRBD2, 7 bases. The CDR3 has 13 amino acids. Trimming left V 7 bases short and J 5 bases short, with 14 bases between. CDR1 SEHNR and CDR2 FQNEAQ come from the germline V gene (reference sequence). The CDR3 protein is CASIRGARETQYF. The CDR3 bases are TGTGCCAGCATCCGGGGGGCCCGGGAGACCCAGTACTTC.

This chain connects TRBV5-5 to TRBJ2-5; possible D gene TRBD1, 5 bases. Germline CDR1 and CDR2: SGHKS and YYEKEE (reference sequence). The CDR3 has 15 residues. Trimming stripped 2 bases from V and 3 bases from J, with 14 bases between. Written as DNA, the CDR3 is TGTGCCAGCAGCTTTTGGCAAACAGGAAAAGAGACCCAGTACTTC. Encoded protein: CASSFWQTGKETQYF.

The chain uses TRBV19 and TRBJ1-6; D remains ambiguous. CDR3 length: 14 residues. The germline V and J ends were trimmed by 4 bases and 7 bases, with 11 bases remaining between them. Germline CDR1 and CDR2: LNHDA and SQIVND (reference sequence). CDR3 in DNA: TGTGCCAGTAGTAAACCGGGAGAAAATTCACCCCTCCACTTT. Amino acid sequence: CASSKPGENSPLHF.

This clone appeared many times. The CDR3 here is CSVSQGFLGNQPQHF. In DNA form, the CDR3 reads TGCAGCGTTAGCCAGGGATTTCTTGGCAATCAGCCCCAGCATTTT. V usage is TRBV29-1 and J usage is TRBJ1-5, with D perhaps matching TRBD1 (5 bases). This CDR3 has 15 residues. V was trimmed by 5 bases and J by 2 bases, leaving 16 bases between them. In germline, CDR1 is SQVTM, CDR2 ANQGSEA.

Only a few counts were recorded for this clone. This chain connects TRBV6-1 to TRBJ1-4, with 9 bases lining up with TRBD1. CDR3 length: 16 residues. The V segment lost 3 bases and the J segment 7 bases; nucleotides outside the gene matches: 9. Germline CDR1 is MNHNS and CDR2 is SASEGT. The CDR3 DNA reads TGTGCCAGCAGTGACGGACAGGGGCTAGCTGGTGAAAAACTGTTTTTT. Its protein is CASSDGQGLAGEKLFF.

V and J are TRBV4-1 and TRBJ1-5; 9 positions agree with TRBD1. CDR1 MGHRA and CDR2 YSYEKL come from the germline V gene. V lost 4 bases, J lost 4 bases, and 5 bases stayed unmatched. The CDR3 is 15 residues long. The CDR3 sequence is CASSPLQGANQPQHF. CDR3 coding DNA: TGCGCCAGCAGCCCTCTACAGGGGGCAAATCAGCCCCAGCATTTT.

The chain links TRBV29-1 to TRBJ1-1; 9 bases align to TRBD1. Germline lookup yields CDR1 SQVTM and CDR2 ANQGSEA. This CDR3 is built from 14 residues. The ends lost 6 bases at V and 3 bases at J; junction bases unmatched: 8. CDR3 coding DNA: TGCAGCGTGAGACAGGGGGGAGTGTACACTGAAGCTTTCTTT. Protein: CSVRQGGVYTEAFF.

The chain has TRBV4-1 and TRBJ2-1; D gene uncertain. Looked up from germline, CDR1 is MGHRA and CDR2 is YSYEKL. Trimming stripped 1 base from V and 4 bases from J, with 5 bases between. CDR3 size: 13 residues. The CDR3 DNA reads as TGCGCCAGCAGCCAAGCCCCGTACAATGAGCAGTTCTTC. Translation gives CASSQAPYNEQFF.